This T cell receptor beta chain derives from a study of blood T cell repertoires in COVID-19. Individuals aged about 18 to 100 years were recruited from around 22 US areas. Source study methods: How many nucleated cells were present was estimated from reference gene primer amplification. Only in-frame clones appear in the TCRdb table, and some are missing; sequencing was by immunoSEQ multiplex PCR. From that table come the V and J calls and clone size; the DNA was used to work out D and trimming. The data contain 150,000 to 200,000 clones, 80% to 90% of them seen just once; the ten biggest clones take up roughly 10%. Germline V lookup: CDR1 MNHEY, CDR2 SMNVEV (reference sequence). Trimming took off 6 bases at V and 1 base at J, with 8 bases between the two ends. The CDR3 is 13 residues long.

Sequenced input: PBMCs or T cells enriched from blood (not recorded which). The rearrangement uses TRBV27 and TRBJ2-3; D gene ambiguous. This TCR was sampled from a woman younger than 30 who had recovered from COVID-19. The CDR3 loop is CASRSAGTDTQYF. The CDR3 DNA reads TGTGCCAGCAGGTCTGCGGGCACAGATACGCAGTATTTT.